The 20 T cell receptor beta chains listed next were all sequenced from one sample in a study of blood T cell repertoires in COVID-19. Libraries were prepared by immunoSEQ multiplex PCR; TCRdb keeps only in-frame clonotypes and omits some of them. Here the sample spans approximately 360,000 clones, 83% being singletons. Sequencing used PBMCs or T cells enriched from blood (not recorded which). These receptors were collected from a woman aged 50 to 60 who had recovered from COVID-19.

This rearrangement joins TRBV6-5 to TRBJ1-2; TRBD1 matches at 7 bases. This CDR3 is 15 amino acids long. Germline-derived CDR1 and CDR2 are MNHEY and SVGAGI. V gave up 3 bases and J gave up 2 bases; unmatched junction bases: 6. The CDR3 coding sequence is TGTGCCAGCAGTTATGAGGGACAGCGGAACTATGGCTACACCTTC. Encoded protein: CASSYEGQRNYGYTF.

This chain links TRBV7-2 with TRBJ1-2, with 7 bases matching TRBD1. Per germline, CDR1 SGHTA and CDR2 FQGNSA. The junction had 13 bases not matched to a gene; V was cut back by 5 bases and J by 7 bases. The CDR3 contains 15 residues. In DNA, the CDR3 is TGTGCCAGCAGCGCAGGCGGGCCAGGGGGGTTTGGCTACACCTTC. Amino acids: CASSAGGPGGFGYTF.

A few counts support this clone. The V and J genes are TRBV19 and TRBJ1-3; D ambiguous. This CDR3 region has 15 residues. Per germline, CDR1 LNHDA and CDR2 SQIVND (reference sequence). Trimming shortened V by 5 bases and J by 0 bases, and 11 bases separated the two germline ends. CDR3 nucleotides: TGTGCCAGTAGTTACGCACTGAGCTCTGGAAACACCATATATTTT. This translates into CASSYALSSGNTIYF.

The gene calls are TRBV6-5 and TRBJ1-6, with D perhaps TRBD1 (5 bases). V shed 2 bases and J shed 7 bases, with 15 bases lying between them. The CDR3 covers 16 residues. Per germline, CDR1 MNHEY and CDR2 SVGAGI. In DNA form, the CDR3 reads TGTGCCAGCAGTTACGTTTCGACAGTAGTGAATTCACCCCTCCACTTT. Protein: CASSYVSTVVNSPLHF.

This chain connects TRBV2 to TRBJ1-5, with D unresolved. Germline assignment: CDR1 SNHLY and CDR2 FYNNEI. The CDR3 runs to 13 residues. V was cut by 3 bases and J by 4 bases, with 7 bases left in between. CDR3 sequence reads: CASSDPENQPQHF. The CDR3 DNA is TGTGCCAGCAGTGACCCCGAGAATCAGCCCCAGCATTTT. Complete variable domain (other parts from reference TRBV2 and TRBJ1-5): EPEVTQTPSHQVTQMGQEVILRCVPISNHLYFYWYRQILGQKVEFLVSFYNNEISEKSEIFDDQFSVERPDGSNFTLKIRSTKLEDSAMYFCASSDPENQPQHFGDGTRLSIL.

The V and J genes are TRBV19 and TRBJ2-7, with TRBD2 identical over 10 bases. Germline V gene data show CDR1 as LNHDA and CDR2 as SQIVND (reference sequence). CDR3 length: 14 residues. V lost 6 bases to trimming and J lost 4 bases; unmatched junction nucleotides: 6. The CDR3 loop is CASSSGLASYEQYF. As DNA, the CDR3 is TGTGCCAGTAGCTCGGGACTAGCGTCGTACGAGCAGTACTTC.

The chain uses TRBV7-2 and TRBJ1-2, with 10 bases lining up with TRBD1. CDR3 length: 15 amino acids. The V segment lost 2 bases and the J segment 6 bases; nucleotides outside the gene matches: 6. CDR1 SGHTA and CDR2 FQGNSA come from the germline V gene. The CDR3 coding sequence is TGTGCCAGCAGCTTACAGACAGGGGGCTTCGATGGCTACACCTTC. Residues: CASSLQTGGFDGYTF.

The table lists this clone with a count of one. This chain joins TRBV2 and TRBJ1-5; perhaps TRBD1 as D (6 bases). Deletions cut 3 bases from V and 7 bases from J, with 10 bases between. CDR3 size: 13 residues. Germline CDR1 and CDR2: SNHLY and FYNNEI. CDR3 in amino acids: CASSEGAGQPQHF. The CDR3 DNA reads as TGTGCCAGCAGTGAGGGGGCCGGGCAGCCCCAGCATTTT. Together with reference TRBV2 and TRBJ1-5, the CDR3 gives the full variable domain: EPEVTQTPSHQVTQMGQEVILRCVPISNHLYFYWYRQILGQKVEFLVSFYNNEISEKSEIFDDQFSVERPDGSNFTLKIRSTKLEDSAMYFCASSEGAGQPQHFGDGTRLSIL.

This rearrangement joins TRBV6-5 to TRBJ2-7, with 8 bases that match TRBD1. V gave up 6 bases and J gave up 6 bases; unmatched junction bases: 4. This CDR3 has 12 amino acids. Germline lookup yields CDR1 MNHEY and CDR2 SVGAGI. The CDR3 coding sequence is TGTGCCAGCAGCACAACAGGGGGCGAGCAGTACTTC. This translates into CASSTTGGEQYF.

The chain is built from TRBV4-2 and TRBJ2-1; TRBD2 matches at 7 bases. Germline CDR1 LGHNA, CDR2 YNFKEQ. The CDR3 contains 16 residues. J lost 7 bases, V lost 1 base, and 10 bases had no gene match. The CDR3 here is CASSQVVGGRRNEQFF. The CDR3 nucleotides are TGTGCCAGCAGCCAAGTAGTGGGAGGGCGTCGGAATGAGCAGTTCTTC.

The chain couples TRBV5-4 to TRBJ1-2, with TRBD1 matching 9 bases. This CDR3 has 13 residues. Unmatched junction bases numbered 2, after V lost 0 bases and J lost 8 bases. CDR1 is SGHNT and CDR2 is YYREEE in the germline V gene (reference sequence). DNA for the CDR3: TGTGCCAGCAGCTTGGACAGGGGGCGAGGCTACACCTTC. This sequence encodes CASSLDRGRGYTF. The full variable domain, with the rest looked up from reference TRBV5-4 and TRBJ1-2, is ETGVTQSPTHLIKTRGQQVTLRCSSQSGHNTVSWYQQALGQGPQFIFQYYREEENGRGNFPPRFSGLQFPNYSSELNVNALELDDSALYLCASSLDRGRGYTFGSGTRLTVV.

The chain uses TRBV2 and TRBJ1-5, with 7 bases aligning to TRBD1. V lost 6 bases, J lost 1 base, and 3 bases stayed unmatched. The CDR3 consists of 14 residues. Germline V gene sequence: CDR1 SNHLY, CDR2 FYNNEI. CDR3 nucleotides: TGTGCCAGCAGGGACAGGTTCAGCAATCAGCCCCAGCATTTT. It translates to CASRDRFSNQPQHF.

J is TRBJ2-7 and V is TRBV12-3 or TRBV12-4; TRBD2 matches 7 bases. Trimming at V came to 3 bases and at J to 7 bases, leaving 6 bases not matched to a gene. The CDR3 length is 13 residues. CDR3 in DNA: TGTGCCAGCAGTTTCTTAGCGGGTGGTGAGCAGTACTTC. It specifies CASSFLAGGEQYF.

This chain links TRBV11-3 with TRBJ1-3; D is ambiguous. The CDR3 spans 12 residues. Germline loops: CDR1 SGHNT, CDR2 YENEEA. The germline V and J ends were trimmed by 5 bases and 4 bases, with 6 bases remaining between them. CDR3 in amino acids: CASSPGGNTIYF. CDR3 nucleotides: TGTGCCAGCAGCCCCGGGGGAAACACCATATATTTT.

This clone was seen just once. The CDR3 region is CASMRANTEAFF. The CDR3, as DNA: TGTGCCAGCATGAGGGCGAACACTGAAGCTTTCTTT. The J gene is TRBJ1-1, the V gene TRBV12-3 or TRBV12-4; D gene unclear. This CDR3 contains 12 residues. Trimming cost V 7 bases and J 1 base, with 7 bases left between them.

The V call is TRBV6-2 or TRBV6-3, the J call TRBJ1-5, with a tentative D call TRBD1 (5 bases). V shed 2 bases and J shed 3 bases, with 14 bases lying between them. Germline V CDR1 and CDR2: MNHEY, SVGEGT. The CDR3 has 16 residues. The CDR3 region is CASSYRGGSFNQPQHF. CDR3 nucleotide sequence: TGTGCCAGCAGTTACCGGGGGGGGAGTTTCAATCAGCCCCAGCATTTT.

The genes are TRBV5-4 and TRBJ2-3; TRBD2 agrees at 13 bases. The length of the CDR3 is 17 residues. Germline CDR1 and CDR2: SGHNT and YYREEE (reference sequence). The junction had 10 bases not matched to a gene; V was cut back by 4 bases and J by 5 bases. As DNA, the CDR3 is TGTGCCAGCAGCCTTTCGGGACTAGCGGGGCTGAGAGATACGCAGTATTTT. Residues: CASSLSGLAGLRDTQYF.

The gene calls are TRBV7-9 and TRBJ2-7, with 14 positions matching TRBD2. This CDR3 region has 16 residues. V dropped 4 bases and J dropped 1; count of bases not matched to a gene: 3. The V gene's germline CDR1 is SEHNR and CDR2 FQNEAQ (reference sequence). This CDR3 reads CASSSTSGGESYEQYF. The CDR3 coding sequence is TGTGCCAGCAGCTCGACTAGCGGGGGGGAGTCCTACGAGCAGTACTTC.

V and J are TRBV7-3 and TRBJ1-2; 9 bases are shared with TRBD1. Germline lookup yields CDR1 SGHTA and CDR2 FQGTGA. V lost 4 bases to trimming and J lost 3 bases; unmatched junction nucleotides: 6. CDR3 size: 15 residues. The CDR3 sequence: CASSSQGARDYGYTF. CDR3 sequence (DNA): TGTGCCAGCAGCTCACAGGGGGCGCGGGACTATGGCTACACCTTC.

The CDR3: CASSLAQVENTEAFF. The CDR3 region has the DNA TGTGCCAGCAGCTTAGCCCAGGTGGAGAACACTGAAGCTTTCTTT. The chain is built from TRBV7-9 and TRBJ1-1; D is uncertain. The CDR3 has 15 amino acids. CDR1 and CDR2 (germline): SEHNR, FQNEAQ (reference sequence). Trimming removed 0 bases from V and 1 base from J, with 9 bases in between.